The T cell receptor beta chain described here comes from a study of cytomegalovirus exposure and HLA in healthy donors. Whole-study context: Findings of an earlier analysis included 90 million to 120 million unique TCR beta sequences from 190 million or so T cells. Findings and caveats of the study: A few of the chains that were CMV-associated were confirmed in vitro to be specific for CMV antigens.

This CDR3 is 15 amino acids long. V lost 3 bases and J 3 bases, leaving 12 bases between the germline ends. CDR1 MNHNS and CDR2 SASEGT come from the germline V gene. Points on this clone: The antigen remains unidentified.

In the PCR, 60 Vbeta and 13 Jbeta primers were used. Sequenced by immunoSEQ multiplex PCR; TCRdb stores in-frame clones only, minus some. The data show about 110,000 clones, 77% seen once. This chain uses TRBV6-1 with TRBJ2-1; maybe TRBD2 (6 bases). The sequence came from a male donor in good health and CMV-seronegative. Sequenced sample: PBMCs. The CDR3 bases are TGTGCCAGCAGTGAGCGGCGGGGTGACTACAATGAGCAGTTCTTC. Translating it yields CASSERRGDYNEQFF.